The 32 T cell receptor beta chains in this list originate from one sample, sequenced in a study of CD8 T cells in ankylosing spondylitis. TCRdb independently ran MiXCR on the 5' RACE reads; one entry per CDR3 protein. This table has 190,000 or so distinct CDR3 sequences, around 13% appearing once. What was sequenced was blood, either unsorted or a sorted T cell fraction (not recorded which). These receptors were obtained from a male donor with ankylosing spondylitis or in good health (not recorded which).

As to this clonotype: Being one base from a much bigger clone, this may be a read error. The V call is TRBV30, the J call TRBJ2-1; D is unresolved. Trimming stripped 0 bases from V and 13 bases from J, with 13 bases between. This CDR3 contains 12 residues. Germline-derived CDR1 and CDR2 are GTSNPN and SVGIG (reference sequence). The CDR3 nucleotides read TGTGCCTGGAGTGTGGGTGGCACTGACCAGTTCTTC. The encoded protein is CAWSVGGTDQFF.

This clonotype turned up a few times. In DNA form, the CDR3 reads TGCGCCAGCAGCTTGGGGGACGGGGCAAATTCACCCCTCCACTTT. Amino acids: CASSLGDGANSPLHF. The V and J genes are TRBV5-1 and TRBJ1-6; a possible D gene is TRBD1 (5 bases). The V gene lost 0 bases and the J gene lost 7 bases, with 11 bases spanning the gap. The CDR3 is made up of 15 amino acids. Germline V gene data show CDR1 as SGHRS and CDR2 as YFSETQ.

The V call is TRBV2, the J call TRBJ2-2, with D possibly matching TRBD2 (5 bases). This CDR3 spans 13 amino acids. CDR1 and CDR2 (germline): SNHLY, FYNNEI. V lost 10 bases and J 3 bases, leaving 12 bases between the germline ends. CDR3 region: CATAPRDTGELFF. Written as DNA, the CDR3 is TGTGCCACCGCTCCGAGGGACACCGGGGAGCTGTTTTTT.

The chain couples TRBV27 to TRBJ1-5; no clear D. V was cut by 5 bases and J by 5 bases, with 10 bases left in between. This CDR3 spans 13 amino acids. In germline, CDR1 is MNHEY, CDR2 SMNVEV (reference sequence). CDR3 coding DNA: TGTGCCAGCAGTCCCGCATCCTATCAGCCCCAGCATTTT. Translating gives CASSPASYQPQHF.

On this clonotype: One end of the junction fails to match germline, which may point to a read error. J is TRBJ2-1 and V is TRBV4-2; no definite D call. The CDR3 is 12 residues long. The germline gives CDR1 LGHNA, CDR2 YNFKEQ. CDR3 sequence: CASSQGDLALLF. The CDR3 bases are TGTGCCAGCAGCCAAGGTGACTTAGCATTGCTCTTC.

This clonotype was counted many times. This chain uses TRBV29-1 with TRBJ1-1; no firm D call. Per the germline V gene, CDR1 is SQVTM and CDR2 is ANQGSEA. This CDR3 contains 12 residues. V lost 7 bases and J lost 0, with 9 bases in between. CDR3 region: CSGRVMNTEAFF. CDR3 coding DNA: TGCAGCGGGCGGGTTATGAACACTGAAGCTTTCTTT.

This clonotype was counted a few times. V is TRBV11-2 and J is TRBJ2-3, with 8 bases matching TRBD1. Looked up from germline, CDR1 is SGHAT and CDR2 is FQNNGV. CDR3 length equals 20 residues. Trimming took 3 bases from V and 1 from J; bases not matched to a gene: 18. CDR3 DNA: TGTGCCAGCAGCTTCGGGTCCAGGGGGCCTACGGCGGCGCGCACAGATACGCAGTATTTT. Translation gives CASSFGSRGPTAARTDTQYF.

V is TRBV27 and J is TRBJ2-1; 11 positions match TRBD2. The ends lost 2 bases at V and 2 bases at J; junction bases unmatched: 2. Germline V gene sequence: CDR1 MNHEY, CDR2 SMNVEV (reference sequence). CDR3 length: 16 residues. DNA for the CDR3: TGTGCCAGCAGTTTAGGGACTAGCGGTGCCTACAATGAGCAGTTCTTC. It encodes CASSLGTSGAYNEQFF.

This clonotype was seen at least ten times. V gene TRBV4-2 combines with J gene TRBJ2-7, with 10 bases fitting TRBD2. Looked up from germline, CDR1 is LGHNA and CDR2 is YNFKEQ. With 4 bases clipped from V and 3 bases from J, the junction kept 3 bases outside the gene matches. CDR3 length: 14 residues. The CDR3 DNA follows: TGTGCCAGCAGCCCCAGACTAGCGGGCTACGAGCAGTACTTC. Its protein product is CASSPRLAGYEQYF.

This clonotype has more than one count but fewer than ten. V gene TRBV2 combines with J gene TRBJ2-1, with unresolved D. The CDR3 spans 11 residues. With 4 bases removed from V and 10 bases from J, the gap between germline ends came to 8 bases. The germline gives CDR1 SNHLY, CDR2 FYNNEI. CDR3 sequence reads: CASSGAPEQFF. The CDR3 bases are TGTGCCAGCAGTGGGGCCCCAGAGCAGTTCTTC.

J is TRBJ2-1 and V is TRBV6-5; possible D gene TRBD1, 5 bases. This CDR3 region has 14 residues. Trimming took 2 bases from V and 7 from J, leaving 12 bases between them. Germline lookup yields CDR1 MNHEY and CDR2 SVGAGI. In DNA form, the CDR3 reads TGTGCCAGCAGTTACCCCCAGGGATCGAATGAGCAGTTCTTC. The encoded protein is CASSYPQGSNEQFF.

This clonotype showed up just a few times. The rearrangement uses TRBV11-2 and TRBJ2-7; perhaps TRBD2 as D (5 bases). Germline-derived CDR1 and CDR2 are SGHAT and FQNNGV. The CDR3 runs to 14 residues. The germline V and J ends were trimmed by 0 bases and 4 bases, with 10 bases remaining between them. The CDR3 DNA reads TGTGCCAGCAGCTTAGACGTCGGACTTTACGAGCAGTACTTC. Translating it yields CASSLDVGLYEQYF.

This clonotype appeared a few times. The gene calls are TRBV12-3 or TRBV12-4 and TRBJ2-1; D perhaps matches TRBD2 (6 bases). The CDR3 is 15 amino acids. Deletions cut 8 bases from V and 1 base from J, with 15 bases between. CDR3 nucleotides: TGTGCCAGCGATCGGGAGCGGAGATCCTACAATGAGCAGTTCTTC. It encodes CASDRERRSYNEQFF.

Many counts were recorded for this clonotype. V usage is TRBV12-3 or TRBV12-4 and J usage is TRBJ1-5; D gene ambiguous. The CDR3 length is 13 residues. V was trimmed by 5 bases and J by 11 bases, leaving 16 bases between them. The CDR3 coding sequence is TGTGCCAGCAGTCGAAAGAACGTCGGATCCCAGCATTTT. Its protein product is CASSRKNVGSQHF.

This clonotype was detected many times. This chain links TRBV10-3 with TRBJ1-2, with 10 positions matching TRBD1. This CDR3 has 15 amino acids. V lost 3 bases, J lost 4 bases, and 5 bases stayed unmatched. CDR1 and CDR2 (germline): ENHRY, SYGVKD. In DNA form, the CDR3 reads TGTGCCATCAGTGATTCGGACAGGGGGGCCTATGGCTACACCTTC. Amino acid sequence: CAISDSDRGAYGYTF.

This clonotype was recorded a few times. The CDR3 is CASSYAPRNGYTF. CDR3 DNA: TGTGCCAGCAGTTATGCCCCGAGGAATGGCTACACCTTC. The genes are TRBV6-5 and TRBJ1-2; no clear D gene. Germline CDR1 MNHEY, CDR2 SVGAGI. V lost 3 bases and J 6 bases, leaving 11 bases between the germline ends. This CDR3 is built from 13 residues.

This clonotype was counted between two and nine times. The chain carries TRBV27 and TRBJ1-2; D gene unclear. Germline V CDR1 and CDR2: MNHEY, SMNVEV (reference sequence). The CDR3 spans 15 residues. Between the trimmed V and J ends, which lost 4 bases and 0 bases, there was a span of 12 bases. This CDR3 reads CASSSYKDANYGYTF. The DNA of the CDR3 is TGTGCCAGCAGTTCCTACAAGGACGCTAACTATGGCTACACCTTC.

The chain employs TRBV21-1 and TRBJ2-3; the table's D call, TRBD2, was not checked against the DNA. TRBV21-1 is marked as a pseudogene. This CDR3 contains 14 residues. Here the CDR3 reads CASSKAEEGDTQYF. CDR3 in DNA: TGTGCCAGCAGCAAGGCGGAGGAGGGAGATACGCAGTATTTT.

There are a few counts of this clonotype. This CDR3 reads CASSHLPGAEAFF. In DNA, the CDR3 is TGTGCCAGCAGCCATTTGCCAGGCGCTGAAGCTTTCTTT. V and J are TRBV7-9 and TRBJ1-1; D not certain. CDR1 is SEHNR, CDR2 FQNEAQ, per germline (reference sequence). Trimming pared 5 bases from V and 6 bases from J, leaving 13 bases between. The CDR3 runs 13 residues.

This clonotype was seen only a few times. The CDR3 protein is CASSPTPQGPNEKLFF. The CDR3 DNA is TGTGCCAGCAGTCCCACCCCACAGGGGCCGAATGAAAAACTGTTTTTT. V gene TRBV27 combines with J gene TRBJ1-4; 7 bases fit TRBD1. Trimming at V came to 5 bases and at J to 5 bases, leaving 11 bases not matched to a gene. This CDR3 region has 16 residues. In germline, CDR1 is MNHEY, CDR2 SMNVEV (reference sequence). The full variable domain, rest sourced from reference TRBV27 and TRBJ1-4, is EAQVTQNPRYLITVTGKKLTVTCSQNMNHEYMSWYRQDPGLGLRQIYYSMNVEVTDKGDVPEGYKVSRKEKRNFPLILESPSPNQTSLYFCASSPTPQGPNEKLFFGSGTQLSVL.

This clonotype came up a few times. The chain joins TRBV11-2 to TRBJ2-1; 9 bases map to TRBD2. The CDR3 totals 15 residues. Germline V gene data show CDR1 as SGHAT and CDR2 as FQNNGV. V was clipped by 5 bases and J by 5 bases; unmatched bases: 7. This CDR3 reads CASSAWGGRDNEQFF. The CDR3 DNA reads TGTGCCAGCAGCGCCTGGGGCGGGAGGGACAATGAGCAGTTCTTC.

This clonotype was seen a handful of times. This chain connects TRBV11-2 to TRBJ2-2; D is undetermined. Germline CDR1 SGHAT, CDR2 FQNNGV. Trimming removed 4 bases at V and 6 bases at J, with 12 bases between. This CDR3 has 14 residues. CDR3 loop: CASSSTTRAGELFF. CDR3 coding DNA: TGTGCCAGCAGCTCTACGACCCGCGCCGGGGAGCTGTTTTTT.

The rearrangement joins TRBV7-9 to TRBJ1-6; 10 positions agree with TRBD1. Germline CDR1 SEHNR, CDR2 FQNEAQ (reference sequence). J gave up 7 bases and V 5 bases, and 2 bases lay outside the gene matches. CDR3 length equals 14 residues. CDR3 sequence: CASSEDRGNSPLHF. Written as DNA, the CDR3 is TGTGCCAGCAGCGAGGACAGGGGGAATTCACCCCTCCACTTT.

This clonotype was found many times. The V and J genes are TRBV7-9 and TRBJ2-3, with 10 bases aligning to TRBD2. The CDR3 has 14 residues. The J segment lost 5 bases and the V segment lost 7 bases, leaving 6 bases of the junction unmatched. Germline loops: CDR1 SEHNR, CDR2 FQNEAQ (reference sequence). As DNA, the CDR3 is TGTGCCAGCAAGGCTAGCGGGGGCCAAGATACGCAGTATTTT. Protein: CASKASGGQDTQYF. Using reference TRBV7-9 and TRBJ2-3 for the parts outside the CDR3, the full variable domain is DTGVSQNPRHKITKRGQNVTFRCDPISEHNRLYWYRQTLGQGPEFLTYFQNEAQLEKSRLLSDRFSAERPKGSFSTLEIQRTEQGDSAMYLCASKASGGQDTQYFGPGTRLTVL.

In its sample, this clonotype was seen a few times. The genes are TRBV12-3 or TRBV12-4 and TRBJ2-7; 9 positions match TRBD2. The junction had 6 bases not matched to a gene; V was cut back by 0 bases and J by 3 bases. The CDR3 spans 16 residues. CDR3: CASSLAERGAVYEQYF. CDR3 coding DNA: TGTGCCAGCAGTTTAGCTGAGCGGGGGGCCGTCTACGAGCAGTACTTC.

This clonotype has just a few counts. The chain has TRBV7-9 and TRBJ2-7; D is perhaps TRBD1 (5 bases). The V and J ends lost 5 bases and 3 bases respectively, with 11 bases between them. Germline CDR1 and CDR2: SEHNR and FQNEAQ (reference sequence). The CDR3 extends over 13 amino acids. CDR3 sequence (DNA): TGTGCCAGCAGCCCCGTAGGGGTCTACGAGCAGTACTTC. Translated: CASSPVGVYEQYF. The full variable domain, its missing parts supplied by reference TRBV7-9 and TRBJ2-7, is DTGVSQNPRHKITKRGQNVTFRCDPISEHNRLYWYRQTLGQGPEFLTYFQNEAQLEKSRLLSDRFSAERPKGSFSTLEIQRTEQGDSAMYLCASSPVGVYEQYFGPGTRLTVT.

There are a few counts of this clonotype. The chain combines TRBV7-2 with TRBJ2-3; 7 bases align to TRBD2. Trimming removed 3 bases from V and 0 bases from J; junction bases left unmatched: 6. Germline V gene sequence: CDR1 SGHTA, CDR2 FQGNSA. This CDR3 spans 16 amino acids. The DNA for the CDR3 is TGTGCCAGCAGCTTTGCCGTAGCGGGTAGCACAGATACGCAGTATTTT. Protein: CASSFAVAGSTDTQYF.

This chain uses TRBV12-3 or TRBV12-4 with TRBJ1-2; 10 bases fit TRBD1. The CDR3 has 16 amino acids. The junction had 11 bases not matched to a gene; V was cut back by 6 bases and J by 4 bases. The CDR3 DNA sequence: TGTGCCAGCAGCACTCCCTGGACAGGGGGGTCCTATGGCTACACCTTC. Translating it yields CASSTPWTGGSYGYTF.

In its sample, this clonotype was seen many times. This sequence joins TRBV5-1 and TRBJ2-1; possibly TRBD1 or TRBD2 for D (6 bases each). The CDR3 consists of 13 residues. Germline values: CDR1 SGHRS, CDR2 YFSETQ. The V gene lost 7 bases and the J gene lost 6 bases, with 14 bases spanning the gap. The CDR3 protein is CASGEGGFNEQFF. CDR3 DNA sequence: TGCGCCAGCGGCGAGGGGGGCTTCAATGAGCAGTTCTTC.

The chain couples TRBV5-6 to TRBJ1-2; 10 bases agree with TRBD1. Germline CDR1 and CDR2: SGHDT and YYEEEE. The CDR3 length is 14 residues. With V trimmed by 5 bases and J by 7 bases, 8 bases remained unmatched. The CDR3 region is CASSPGTGVRGYTF. CDR3 sequence (DNA): TGTGCCAGCAGTCCCGGGACAGGGGTTCGTGGCTACACCTTC.

This clonotype was seen a few times. The V gene is TRBV19, the J gene TRBJ2-5; D may be TRBD1 (5 bases). The germline V and J ends were trimmed by 3 bases and 9 bases, with 20 bases remaining between them. This CDR3 comprises 15 residues. In germline, CDR1 is LNHDA, CDR2 SQIVND (reference sequence). The CDR3 sequence: CASSIVVGHTEAQYF. In DNA, the CDR3 is TGTGCCAGTAGTATCGTGGTCGGACACACTGAGGCCCAGTACTTC.

V gene TRBV11-2 combines with J gene TRBJ2-7; D unresolved. Trimming pared 7 bases from V and 4 bases from J, leaving 11 bases between. Germline assignment: CDR1 SGHAT and CDR2 FQNNGV. CDR3 length: 12 residues. The CDR3 loop reads CASTHSGYEQYF. CDR3 coding DNA: TGTGCCAGCACCCACAGTGGGTACGAGCAGTACTTC.